These 8 T cell receptor beta chains came from one sample sequenced in a study of blood T cell repertoires in COVID-19. Some clones are missing from TCRdb's copy, which holds only in-frame ones; the method was immunoSEQ multiplex PCR. This repertoire shows about 380,000 clones, approximately 90% found once; its top ten account for more than 1%. Material: PBMCs or T cells enriched from blood (not recorded which). Receptor source: a woman under 30 who had recovered from COVID-19.

V usage is TRBV5-4 and J usage is TRBJ1-2; 7 bases line up with TRBD1. J was trimmed by 2 bases and V by 5 bases; bases with no gene match: 12. This CDR3 has 16 amino acids. The V gene's germline CDR1 is SGHNT and CDR2 YYREEE (reference sequence). The CDR3 DNA reads as TGTGCCAGCAGGTGGACAGGTAGGGTCCGAAACTATGGCTACACCTTC. Protein product: CASRWTGRVRNYGYTF.

This chain links TRBV3-1 (or the pseudogene TRBV3-2) with TRBJ1-2; a weak D match, TRBD1 (5 bases). The CDR3 extends over 17 amino acids. From germline, CDR1 is LGHDT and CDR2 YNNKEL (reference sequence). V was clipped by 1 base and J by 6 bases, with 21 bases between them. The CDR3 DNA reads as TGTGCCAGCAGCCAAGTCGCAGGGCAATACGGGAGGAATGGCTACACCTTC. Translation gives CASSQVAGQYGRNGYTF.

The J gene is TRBJ2-3, the V gene TRBV6-1; D gene unclear. Per germline, CDR1 MNHNS and CDR2 SASEGT. V dropped 1 base and J dropped 7 bases, with 6 bases sitting between them. The CDR3 extends over 12 amino acids. CDR3 bases: TGTGCCAGCAGTGAAGACTACCATACGCAGTATTTT. It codes for CASSEDYHTQYF.

The chain uses TRBV5-4 and TRBJ2-1, with D unresolved. Per the germline V gene, CDR1 is SGHNT and CDR2 is YYREEE (reference sequence). V was cut by 2 bases and J by 13 bases, with 16 bases left in between. The CDR3 runs to 13 residues. CDR3 bases: TGTGCCAGCAGCTTAAATGATGAACAGAGCCAGTTCTTC. Its translation is CASSLNDEQSQFF.

The genes are TRBV2 and TRBJ2-4; TRBD1 is a possible D gene (6 bases). The CDR3 runs 14 residues. Germline V gene lookup returns CDR1 SNHLY and CDR2 FYNNEI. Trimming left V 7 bases short and J 3 bases short, with 13 bases between. This CDR3 reads CASNRVPVKNIQYF. CDR3 bases: TGTGCCAGCAACAGGGTTCCGGTCAAAAACATTCAGTACTTC.

The V call is TRBV2, the J call TRBJ2-7, with a weak D call TRBD2 (6 bases). Per the germline V gene, CDR1 is SNHLY and CDR2 is FYNNEI. CDR3 length equals 11 residues. The germline V and J ends were trimmed by 11 bases and 2 bases, with 10 bases remaining between them. The CDR3 loop is CAGRGAYEQYF. CDR3 in DNA: TGTGCCGGCCGCGGGGCCTACGAGCAGTACTTC.

The chain carries TRBV6-5 and TRBJ2-5, with D perhaps matching TRBD2 (7 bases). Germline V gene data show CDR1 as MNHEY and CDR2 as SVGAGI. The CDR3 spans 13 residues. V lost 8 bases, J lost 5 bases, and 15 bases lay in between. CDR3 in DNA: TGTGCCAGCGGCACAGGGCGGGAGGAGACCCAGTACTTC. It specifies CASGTGREETQYF.

In its sample, this clone was seen once. The gene calls are TRBV29-1 and TRBJ1-1; possible D gene TRBD1, 6 bases. Germline assignment: CDR1 SQVTM and CDR2 ANQGSEA. CDR3 length: 13 residues. V lost 4 bases, J lost 4 bases, and 13 bases lay in between. CDR3 amino acids: CSVVGAGVTEAFF. The CDR3 nucleotides are TGCAGCGTTGTAGGAGCAGGGGTCACTGAAGCTTTCTTT.